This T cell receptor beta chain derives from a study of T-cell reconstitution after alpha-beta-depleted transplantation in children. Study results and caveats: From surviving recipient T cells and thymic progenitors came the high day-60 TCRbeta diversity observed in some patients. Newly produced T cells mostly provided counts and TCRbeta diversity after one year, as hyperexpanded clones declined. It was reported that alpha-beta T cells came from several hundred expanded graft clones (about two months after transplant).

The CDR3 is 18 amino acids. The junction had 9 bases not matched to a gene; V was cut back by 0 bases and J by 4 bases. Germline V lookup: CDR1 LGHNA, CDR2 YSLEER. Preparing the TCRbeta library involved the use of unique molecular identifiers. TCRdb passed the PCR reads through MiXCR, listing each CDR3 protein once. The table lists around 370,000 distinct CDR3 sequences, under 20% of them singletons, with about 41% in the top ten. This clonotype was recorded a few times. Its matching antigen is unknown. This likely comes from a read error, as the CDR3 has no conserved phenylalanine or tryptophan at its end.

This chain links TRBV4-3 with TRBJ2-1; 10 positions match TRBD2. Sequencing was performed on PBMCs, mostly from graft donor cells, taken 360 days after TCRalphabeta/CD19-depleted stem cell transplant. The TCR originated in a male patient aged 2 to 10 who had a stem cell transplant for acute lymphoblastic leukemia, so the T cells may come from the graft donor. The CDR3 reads CASSQDEGLAGVYNEQFS. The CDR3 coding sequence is TGCGCCAGCAGCCAAGATGAAGGGCTAGCGGGAGTTTACAATGAGCAGTTCTCC.